The source of this T cell receptor beta chain is a study of CD8+CD57+ T cells in acquired aplastic anemia (dated 2018 in TCRdb). A note on the overall study: A mean of approximately 3 ug of DNA, ranging from roughly 0.2 to 30 ug, was extracted from sorted CD4+ and CD8+ cells. An average of about 10 million reads for CD4+ cells and 11 million to 12 million reads for CD8+ cells was obtained from healthy donor samples. General conclusions and limits of the study: Between patients and healthy controls, no significant difference in CD8+ Simpson's diversity was found (P=0.060). Roughly 30 CD8+ CDR3 sequences were found to be shared between patients and controls, but these sequences appeared to be highly expressed in patients and within the immunodominant clones of the patients.

On this clonotype itself: Which antigen it targets is not known. Qualities for individual bases were not recorded, and no much larger clone is one base off.

Genomic DNA served as template for TCR beta VDJ combination and CDR3 sequence profiling. An Illumina HiSeq 2000 was used for TCR repertoire sequencing. The study's processing was this. TRBV/TRBJ rearrangement plots, CDR3 size and DJ length profiles, and Simpson's diversity index were used to evaluate the repertoires. The most abundant DNA sequence in the deep sequencing data was taken as the immunodominant clone. CDR3 amino acid sequences were checked for sharing across subjects and were also compared against the VDJdb database and published repertoires. TCRdb passed the public sequencing reads through fastp at Q25 and MiXCR, retaining productive beta sequences. Each record represents a unique CDR3 protein, reported with the most common genes and DNA among its rows. TCRdb's processing, not the authors', yielded these V and J calls. This sample comprises about 160,000 distinct CDR3 sequences, roughly 48% of them detected only once. The ten largest make up about 1.1% of the sample.

The CDR3 goes from the cysteine to the phenylalanine over 15 residues. The DNA shown is the 45-base CDR3, in frame from base 1. The germline V end is reduced by 7 bases and the J end by 0 bases; junction bases left unmatched: 6. Looking up the germline V gene yields CDR1 MGHDK and CDR2 SYGVNS. In the study, sorted CD4+ and CD8+ blood T cells from patients with severe aplastic anemia and from healthy subjects underwent deep sequencing of TCR repertoires. Ficoll-Paque density gradient centrifugation was used to isolate peripheral blood mononuclear cells. CD4+ and CD8+ T cells were sorted by FACS or magnetic beads before DNA extraction.

The chain links TRBV25-1 with TRBJ1-5; 7 bases in the junction line up with TRBD1. The receptor was derived from a human donor in good health. The sequencing input was sorted CD4+, CD8+, or CD8+CD57+ T cells (not recorded which) from PBMCs. The CDR3 corresponds to CASTPGTDSNQPQHF. The bases are TGTGCCAGCACCCCCGGGACAGATAGCAATCAGCCCCAGCATTTT.